This T cell receptor beta chain appears in the sequencing data of a study of blood T cell repertoires in COVID-19 (TCRdb year 2020). Broadly, across the study: Collaborator samples came from the United States, Italy and Spain and covered acute and convalescent phases of COVID-19. The material from the prospective study consisted of cDNA or gDNA derived from T cells, B-cell-depleted T cells, or PBMCs. Deeply sampled blood TCRbeta repertoires from subjects exposed to, actively infected with, or recovered from COVID-19 were included in the dataset. A freely available public database, intended as a resource for researchers studying the immune response to SARS-CoV-2, is where the repertoires were released. Samples were obtained from the ongoing ImmuneRACE study (first 160 participants) and from 1,254 subjects provided by 6 global collaborators. A de-identified subject ID, COVID-19 status, age in years and sex were almost always included in the sample metadata. Where available, HLA class I and class II types were obtained from metadata supplied by the sample provider rather than from assay-based typing.

The collaborating institutions used their own protocols to collect whole blood in K2EDTA tubes. Collaborator samples were shipped for TCRbeta analysis as frozen whole blood, isolated PBMCs, or DNA extracted from either sample type. Findings and caveats that apply to the study as a whole: The amount of clinical and demographic metadata varied by source and participant and was provided uncurated.

On this clone: What this receptor recognizes is not known. No base-level quality is on record; no much larger clone is a single base apart.

CDR1 is given as MDHEN and CDR2 as SYDVKM, both from the germline V gene. The CDR3 has 14 amino acids, counting the end cysteine and phenylalanine. Just the 42-base CDR3 DNA is kept, in frame starting at base 1. Relative to germline, V is missing 6 bases and J is missing 4 bases, with 5 bases of the junction outside any gene match. The immunoSEQ Assay, a bias-controlled multiplex PCR, was used to amplify TCRbeta CDR3 regions from genomic DNA. As for how the authors treated the data: Nucleated cell counts per sample were estimated from amplification of reference gene primers within the assay. To quantify the absolute abundance of each unique TCRbeta CDR3 rearrangement, sequence reads were collapsed and filtered. For each sample, productive Simpson clonality was calculated by taking the square root of Simpson's diversity index across productive rearrangements. Drawn from immuneACCESS, this table holds only the in-frame rearrangements with V and J called that TCRdb kept. Clones are partly lost; checked studies trace under half to an unresolved V gene and leave the rest unexplained. From that table come the V and J calls and clone size; the DNA was used to work out D and trimming. Across this sample there are some 90,000 clones, with roughly 80% seen only once. Roughly 19% of the sample goes to the ten largest clones.

Rearrangement joined TRBV28 to TRBJ1-5; the junction holds 8 bases that match TRBD1. This sequence was found in a human donor in a cohort sampled during active COVID-19. Sequenced sample: peripheral blood. The CDR3 reads CASSRTGKNQPQHF. Read as DNA, the sequence is TGTGCCAGCAGCCGGACAGGGAAGAATCAGCCCCAGCATTTT.